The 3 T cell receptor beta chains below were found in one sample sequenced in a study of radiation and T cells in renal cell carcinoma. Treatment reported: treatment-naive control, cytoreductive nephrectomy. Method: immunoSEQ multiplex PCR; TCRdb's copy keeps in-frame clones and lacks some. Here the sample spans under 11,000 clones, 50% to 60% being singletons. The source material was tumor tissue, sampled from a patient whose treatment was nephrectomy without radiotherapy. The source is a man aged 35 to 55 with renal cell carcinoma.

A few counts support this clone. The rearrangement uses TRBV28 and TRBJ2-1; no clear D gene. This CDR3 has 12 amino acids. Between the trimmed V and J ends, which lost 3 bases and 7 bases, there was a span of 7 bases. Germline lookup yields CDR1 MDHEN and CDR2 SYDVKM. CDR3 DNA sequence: TGTGCCAGCAGTTTTTTAGGGAATGAGCAGTTCTTC. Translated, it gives CASSFLGNEQFF.

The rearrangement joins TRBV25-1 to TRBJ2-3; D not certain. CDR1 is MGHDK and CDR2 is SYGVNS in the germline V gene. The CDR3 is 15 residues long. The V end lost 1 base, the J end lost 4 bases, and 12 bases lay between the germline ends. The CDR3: CASSESSRRSDTQYF. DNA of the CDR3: TGTGCCAGCAGTGAATCTTCCCGACGGTCAGATACGCAGTATTTT.

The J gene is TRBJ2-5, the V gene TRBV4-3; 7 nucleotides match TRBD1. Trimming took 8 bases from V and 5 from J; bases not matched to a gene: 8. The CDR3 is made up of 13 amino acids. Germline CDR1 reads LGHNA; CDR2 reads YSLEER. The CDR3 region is CASAQGFSETQYF. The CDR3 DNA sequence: TGCGCCAGCGCACAGGGGTTCTCGGAGACCCAGTACTTC.